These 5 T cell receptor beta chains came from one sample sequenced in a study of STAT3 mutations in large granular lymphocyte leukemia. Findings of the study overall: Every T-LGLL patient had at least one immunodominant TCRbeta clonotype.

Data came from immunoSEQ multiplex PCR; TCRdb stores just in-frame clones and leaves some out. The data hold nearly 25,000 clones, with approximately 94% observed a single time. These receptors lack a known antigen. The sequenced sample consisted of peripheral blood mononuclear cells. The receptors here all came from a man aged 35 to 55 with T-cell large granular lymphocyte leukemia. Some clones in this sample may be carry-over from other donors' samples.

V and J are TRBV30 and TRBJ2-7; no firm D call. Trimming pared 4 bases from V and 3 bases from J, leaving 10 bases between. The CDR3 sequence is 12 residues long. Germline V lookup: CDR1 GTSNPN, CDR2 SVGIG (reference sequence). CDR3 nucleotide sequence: TGTGCCTGGACAAAGGGTAGCTACGAGCAGTACTTC. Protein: CAWTKGSYEQYF.

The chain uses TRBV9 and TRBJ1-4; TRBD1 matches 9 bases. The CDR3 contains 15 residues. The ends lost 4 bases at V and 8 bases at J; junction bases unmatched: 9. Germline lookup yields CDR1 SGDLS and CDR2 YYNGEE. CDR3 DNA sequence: TGTGCCAGCAGCCTGATGGGACAGGGTGGCGAAAAACTGTTTTTT. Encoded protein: CASSLMGQGGEKLFF.

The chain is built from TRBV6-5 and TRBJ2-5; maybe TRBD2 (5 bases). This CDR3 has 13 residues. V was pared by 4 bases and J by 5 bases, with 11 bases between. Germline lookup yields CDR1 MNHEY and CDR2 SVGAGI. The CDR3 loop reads CASSSRKRETQYF. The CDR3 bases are TGTGCCAGCAGTTCTAGAAAGCGGGAGACCCAGTACTTC.

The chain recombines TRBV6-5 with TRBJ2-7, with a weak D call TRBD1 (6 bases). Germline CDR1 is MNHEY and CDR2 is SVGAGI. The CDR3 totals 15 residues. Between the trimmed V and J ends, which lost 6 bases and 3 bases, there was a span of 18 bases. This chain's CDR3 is CASSSPGTPIYEQYF. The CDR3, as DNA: TGTGCCAGCAGCTCACCCGGGACACCCATCTACGAGCAGTACTTC.

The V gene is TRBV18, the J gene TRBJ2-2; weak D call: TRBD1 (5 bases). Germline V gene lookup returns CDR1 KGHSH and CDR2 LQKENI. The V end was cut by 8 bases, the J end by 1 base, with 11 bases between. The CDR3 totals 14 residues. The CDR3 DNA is TGTGCCAGCAGATTAGGGGAGAACACCGGGGAGCTGTTTTTT. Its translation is CASRLGENTGELFF.